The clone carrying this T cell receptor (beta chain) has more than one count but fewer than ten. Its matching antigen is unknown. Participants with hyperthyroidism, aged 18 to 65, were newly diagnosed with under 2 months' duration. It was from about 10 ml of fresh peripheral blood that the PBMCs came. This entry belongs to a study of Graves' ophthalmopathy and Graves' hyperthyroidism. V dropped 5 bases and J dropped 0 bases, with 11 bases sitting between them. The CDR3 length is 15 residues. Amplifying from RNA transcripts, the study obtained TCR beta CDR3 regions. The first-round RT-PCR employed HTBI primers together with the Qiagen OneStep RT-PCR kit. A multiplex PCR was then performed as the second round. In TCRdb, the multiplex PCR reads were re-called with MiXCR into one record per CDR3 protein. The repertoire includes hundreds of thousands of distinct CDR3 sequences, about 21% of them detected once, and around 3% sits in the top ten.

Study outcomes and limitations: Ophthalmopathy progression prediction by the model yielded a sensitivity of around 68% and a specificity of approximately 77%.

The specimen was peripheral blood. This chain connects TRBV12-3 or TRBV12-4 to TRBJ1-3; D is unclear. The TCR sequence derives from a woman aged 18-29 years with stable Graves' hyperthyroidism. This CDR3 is CASSRYRFSGNTIYF. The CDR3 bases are TGTGCCAGCAGTCGGTACCGATTCTCTGGAAACACCATATATTTT.